This entry concerns a single T cell receptor beta chain. Its antigen is as yet unknown. CDR3 length: 15 residues. Looked up from germline, CDR1 is SGHRS and CDR2 is YFSETQ. V was clipped by 6 bases and J by 4 bases; unmatched bases: 6. The source of the sample is a study of T-cell reconstitution after alpha-beta-depleted transplantation in children. Broader study findings: Where alpha-beta T cells came from about two months after transplant was reportedly several hundred expanded graft clones.

For TCRbeta, the library was prepared with unique molecular identifiers. From the PCR reads, TCRdb called clonotypes with MiXCR, one entry per CDR3 protein. In the table there are around 250,000 distinct CDR3 sequences, roughly 23% of which are singletons. V and J are TRBV5-1 and TRBJ2-5; 13 bases agree with TRBD2. Sequences were derived from PBMCs, sampled before TCRalphabeta/CD19-depleted stem cell transplant. The receptor was isolated from a girl aged 2 to 9 with Fanconi anemia, due to receive a stem cell transplant. The CDR3 sequence: CASTRLAGGIETQYF. DNA for the CDR3: TGCGCCAGCACGAGACTAGCGGGAGGAATAGAGACCCAGTACTTC.